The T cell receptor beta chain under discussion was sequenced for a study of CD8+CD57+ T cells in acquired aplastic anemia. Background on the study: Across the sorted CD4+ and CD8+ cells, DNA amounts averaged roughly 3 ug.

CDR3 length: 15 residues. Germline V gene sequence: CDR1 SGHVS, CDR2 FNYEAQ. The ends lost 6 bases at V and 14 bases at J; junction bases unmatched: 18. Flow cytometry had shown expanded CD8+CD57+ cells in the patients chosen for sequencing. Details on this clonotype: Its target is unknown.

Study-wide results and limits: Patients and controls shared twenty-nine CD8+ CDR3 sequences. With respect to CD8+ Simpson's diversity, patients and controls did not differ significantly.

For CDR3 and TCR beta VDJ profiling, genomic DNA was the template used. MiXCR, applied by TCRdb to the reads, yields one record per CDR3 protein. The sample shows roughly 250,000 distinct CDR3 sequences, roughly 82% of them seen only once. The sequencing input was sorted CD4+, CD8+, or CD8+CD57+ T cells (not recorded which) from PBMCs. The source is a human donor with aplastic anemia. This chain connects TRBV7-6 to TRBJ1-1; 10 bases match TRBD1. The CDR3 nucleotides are TGTGCCAGCAGTTCAGACAGGGGGCATTCACCTCAAGACTTCTTT. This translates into CASSSDRGHSPQDFF.